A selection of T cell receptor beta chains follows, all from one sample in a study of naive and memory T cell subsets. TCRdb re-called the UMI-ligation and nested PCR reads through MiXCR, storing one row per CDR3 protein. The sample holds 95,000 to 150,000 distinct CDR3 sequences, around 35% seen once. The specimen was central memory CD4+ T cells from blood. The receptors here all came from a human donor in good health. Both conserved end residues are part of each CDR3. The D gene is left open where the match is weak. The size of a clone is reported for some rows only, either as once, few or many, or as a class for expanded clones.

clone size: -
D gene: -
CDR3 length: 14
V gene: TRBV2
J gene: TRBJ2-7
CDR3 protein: CASSDPGQLYEQYF
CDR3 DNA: TGTGCCAGCAGTGACCCGGGACAACTCTACGAGCAGTACTTC

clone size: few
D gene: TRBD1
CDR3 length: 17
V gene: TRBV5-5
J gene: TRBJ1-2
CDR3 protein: CASSSRDRGLSYYGYTF
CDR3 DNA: TGTGCCAGCAGCTCCCGGGACAGGGGGCTTTCGTACTATGGCTACACCTTC

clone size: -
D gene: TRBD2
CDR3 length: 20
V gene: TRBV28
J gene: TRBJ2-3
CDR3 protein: CASSQTKSGLAGVGTDTQYF
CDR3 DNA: TGTGCCAGCAGCCAAACAAAATCAGGACTAGCGGGGGTGGGCACAGATACGCAGTATTTT

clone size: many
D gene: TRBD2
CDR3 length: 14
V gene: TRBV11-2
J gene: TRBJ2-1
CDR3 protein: CASSQRRENPEQFF
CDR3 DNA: TGTGCCAGCAGCCAACGGCGGGAGAACCCGGAGCAGTTCTTC

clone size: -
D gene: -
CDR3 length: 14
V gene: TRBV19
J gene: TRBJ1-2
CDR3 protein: CASSMDRYNYGYTF
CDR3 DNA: TGTGCCAGTAGTATGGATCGATATAACTATGGCTACACCTTC

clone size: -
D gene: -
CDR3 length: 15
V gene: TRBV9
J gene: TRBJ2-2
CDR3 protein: CASSVVSGAPGELFF
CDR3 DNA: TGTGCCAGCAGCGTAGTATCCGGAGCCCCCGGGGAGCTGTTTTTT

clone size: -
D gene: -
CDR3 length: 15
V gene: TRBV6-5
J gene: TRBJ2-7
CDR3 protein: CASSYSVLGSYEQYF
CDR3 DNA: TGTGCCAGCAGTTACTCGGTTCTCGGCTCCTACGAGCAGTACTTC

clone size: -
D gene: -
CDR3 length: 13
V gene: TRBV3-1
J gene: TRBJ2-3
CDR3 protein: CASSQGPADTQYF
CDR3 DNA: TGTGCCAGCAGCCAAGGGCCGGCAGATACGCAGTATTTT

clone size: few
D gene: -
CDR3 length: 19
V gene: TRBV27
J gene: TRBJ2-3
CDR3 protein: CASSLYASRGARRADTQYF
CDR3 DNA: TGTGCCAGCAGTTTATATGCGTCACGGGGGGCCCGGAGGGCAGATACGCAGTATTTT

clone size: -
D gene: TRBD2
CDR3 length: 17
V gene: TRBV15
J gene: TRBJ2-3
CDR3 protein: CATSRERTSGIRDTQYF
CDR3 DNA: TGTGCCACCAGCAGAGAAAGGACTAGCGGAATTAGGGATACGCAGTATTTT

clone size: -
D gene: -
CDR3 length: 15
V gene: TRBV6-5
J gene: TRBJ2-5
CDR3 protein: CASSYSSHGGETQYF
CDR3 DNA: TGTGCCAGCAGTTACTCGAGCCACGGTGGGGAGACCCAGTACTTC

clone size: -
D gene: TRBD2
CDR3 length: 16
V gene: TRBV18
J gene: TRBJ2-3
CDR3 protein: CASSLTSGRVTDTQYF
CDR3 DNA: TGTGCCAGCTCACTGACTAGCGGGCGTGTCACAGATACGCAGTATTTT

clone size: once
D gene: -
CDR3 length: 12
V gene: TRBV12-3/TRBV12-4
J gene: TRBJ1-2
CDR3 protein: CASTWAGFGYTF
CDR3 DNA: TGTGCCAGCACCTGGGCGGGGTTTGGCTACACCTTC

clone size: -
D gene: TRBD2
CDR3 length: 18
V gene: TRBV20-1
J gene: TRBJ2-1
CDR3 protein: CSAPRGSGRVISYNEQFF
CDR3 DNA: TGCAGTGCTCCCAGGGGGAGCGGGAGGGTAATCAGCTACAATGAGCAGTTCTTC

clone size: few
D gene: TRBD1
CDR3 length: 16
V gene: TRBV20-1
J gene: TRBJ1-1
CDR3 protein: CSAREMTGATNTEAFF
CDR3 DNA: TGCAGTGCTAGAGAAATGACAGGGGCCACCAACACTGAAGCTTTCTTT

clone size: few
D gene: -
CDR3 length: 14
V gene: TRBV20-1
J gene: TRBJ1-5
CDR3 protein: CSASTGQSNQPQHF
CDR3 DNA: TGCAGTGCTTCAACAGGGCAAAGCAATCAGCCCCAGCATTTT

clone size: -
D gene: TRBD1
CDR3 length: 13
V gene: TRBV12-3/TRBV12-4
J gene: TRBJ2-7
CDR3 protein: CASRRTGRYEQYF
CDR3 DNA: TGTGCCAGCAGACGGACAGGGAGATACGAGCAGTACTTC

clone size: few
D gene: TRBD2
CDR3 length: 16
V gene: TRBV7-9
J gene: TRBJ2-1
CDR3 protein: CASSFVPGLVVGEQFF
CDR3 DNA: TGTGCCAGCAGCTTCGTTCCGGGACTAGTCGTCGGTGAGCAGTTCTTC

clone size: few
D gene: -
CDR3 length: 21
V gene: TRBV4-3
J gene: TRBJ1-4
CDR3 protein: CASSQSSTRGRGLGTNEKLFF
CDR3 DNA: TGCGCCAGCAGCCAATCCTCGACAAGAGGCAGGGGTCTCGGAACTAATGAAAAACTGTTTTTT

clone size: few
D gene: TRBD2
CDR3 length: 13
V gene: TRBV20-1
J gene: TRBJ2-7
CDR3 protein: CSAVREGRYEQYF
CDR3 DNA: TGCAGTGCAGTACGGGAGGGCCGCTACGAGCAGTACTTC

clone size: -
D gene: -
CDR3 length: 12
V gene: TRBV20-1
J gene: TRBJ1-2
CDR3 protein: CSAPDRWRGYTF
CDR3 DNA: TGCAGTGCTCCTGACAGGTGGCGAGGCTACACCTTC

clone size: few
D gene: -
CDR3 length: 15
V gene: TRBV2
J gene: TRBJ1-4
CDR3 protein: CASSETENFNEKLFF
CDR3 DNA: TGTGCCAGCAGTGAAACCGAAAACTTTAATGAAAAACTGTTTTTT

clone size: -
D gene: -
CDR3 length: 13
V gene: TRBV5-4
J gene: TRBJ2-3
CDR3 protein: CASSIRATDTQYF
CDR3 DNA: TGTGCCAGCAGCATAAGGGCGACAGATACGCAGTATTTT

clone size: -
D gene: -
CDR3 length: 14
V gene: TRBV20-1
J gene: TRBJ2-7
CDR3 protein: CSARAWGRRWEQYF
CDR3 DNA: TGCAGTGCTAGAGCTTGGGGCCGGAGGTGGGAGCAGTACTTC

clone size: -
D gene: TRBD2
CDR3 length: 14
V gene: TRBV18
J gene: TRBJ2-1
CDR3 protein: CASLSGNLYNEQFF
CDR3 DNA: TGTGCCAGCCTTAGCGGGAACCTCTACAATGAGCAGTTCTTC

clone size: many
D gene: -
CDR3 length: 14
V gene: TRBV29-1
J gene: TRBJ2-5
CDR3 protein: CSVEPPGVQETQYF
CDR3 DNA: TGCAGCGTTGAGCCCCCGGGCGTCCAAGAGACCCAGTACTTC

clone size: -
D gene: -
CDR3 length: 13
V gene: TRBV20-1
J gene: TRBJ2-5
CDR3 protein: CSAPTKGGETQYF
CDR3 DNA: TGCAGTGCGCCAACTAAAGGCGGGGAGACCCAGTACTTC

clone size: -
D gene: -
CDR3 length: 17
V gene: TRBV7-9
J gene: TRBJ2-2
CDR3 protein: CASSLRGGGSDTGELFF
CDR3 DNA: TGTGCCAGCAGCTTACGTGGGGGCGGTTCGGACACCGGGGAGCTGTTTTTT

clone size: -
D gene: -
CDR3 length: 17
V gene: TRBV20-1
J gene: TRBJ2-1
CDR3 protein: CSATDLRAAASYNEQFF
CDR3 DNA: TGCAGTGCTACCGATCTTAGAGCGGCAGCTTCCTACAATGAGCAGTTCTTC

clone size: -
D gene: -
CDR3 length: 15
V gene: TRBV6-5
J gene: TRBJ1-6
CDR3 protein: CASSYSFQDDSPLHF
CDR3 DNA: TGTGCCAGCAGTTACTCCTTTCAGGACGATTCACCCCTCCACTTT

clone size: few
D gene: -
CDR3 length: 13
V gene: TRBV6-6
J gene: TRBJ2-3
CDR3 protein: CASSYSRGDTQYF
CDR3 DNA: TGTGCCAGCAGTTACTCTCGAGGAGATACGCAGTATTTT

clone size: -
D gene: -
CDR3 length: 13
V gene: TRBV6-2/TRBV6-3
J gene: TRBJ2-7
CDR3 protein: CASSRMNAYEQYF
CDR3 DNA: TGTGCCAGCAGTCGGATGAATGCCTACGAGCAGTACTTC

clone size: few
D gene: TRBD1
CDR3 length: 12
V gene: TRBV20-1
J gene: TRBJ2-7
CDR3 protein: CSARQGAYEQYF
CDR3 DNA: TGCAGTGCTCGACAGGGGGCCTACGAGCAGTACTTC